This TCR beta chain was captured in a study of blood T cell repertoires in COVID-19. The wider study: Both acute and convalescent COVID-19 samples were obtained from the United States, Italy and Spain. T cells, B-cell-depleted T cells, or PBMCs provided the cDNA or gDNA that served as material.

One Seattle source followed patients from active infection through their disease course. V dropped 3 bases and J dropped 5 bases, with 11 bases sitting between them. The CDR3 is 14 residues long. Germline lookup yields CDR1 KGHSH and CDR2 LQKENI. Authors' processing steps: Reference gene primers were amplified, and this amplification served to estimate nucleated cell counts. Measured with immunoSEQ multiplex PCR; TCRdb has only the in-frame clones, and not every one. V, J and clone size are those of that table, while D and trimming were read from the DNA. The table has about 150,000 clones, approximately 85% seen once.

Source material: peripheral blood. V gene TRBV18 combines with J gene TRBJ1-5; D unclear. The sequence was obtained from a man in his 60s with COVID-19, enrolled during active disease. The CDR3 reads CASSPLGEDQPQHF. CDR3 DNA: TGTGCCAGCTCACCTCTCGGGGAGGATCAGCCCCAGCATTTT.